This TCR beta chain is drawn from a study of PD-L1 blockade in urothelial cancer. Study information: Analyses were performed on blood at 3 weeks after treatment start (the second dose) and at 6 weeks.

Time point described: pretreatment peripheral blood. The protocol was immunoSEQ multiplex PCR, while the TCRdb copy is restricted to in-frame clones and leaves out a portion. The repertoire holds over 35,000 clones, with approximately 86% as singletons. The TCR originated in a man older than 75 with urothelial cancer. The input for sequencing was PBMCs, taken around atezolizumab (anti-PD-L1) treatment.

CDR3 coding DNA: TGTGCCAGCAGGCCTGGACAGGGCCCCGAGCAGTACTTC. Its translation: CASRPGQGPEQYF. The rearrangement uses TRBV6-1 and TRBJ2-7; 8 nucleotides match TRBD1. J lost 6 bases, V lost 6 bases, and 7 bases had no gene match. The CDR3 sequence is 13 residues long. CDR1 and CDR2 from the germline V gene are MNHNS and SASEGT.